The 20 T cell receptor beta chains given below trace back to one sample, sequenced in a study of blood T cell repertoires in COVID-19. The data were produced by immunoSEQ multiplex PCR, yet TCRdb's version contains in-frame clones alone and is incomplete. The sample has 250,000 to 350,000 clones, 88% seen once. The specimen sequenced was peripheral blood. These receptors were taken from a man aged 18 to 29 with active or convalescent COVID-19.

This clone has a handful of counts. The chain uses TRBV19 and TRBJ2-3; a weak D match, TRBD2 (7 bases). Germline V gene data show CDR1 as LNHDA and CDR2 as SQIVND (reference sequence). The CDR3 runs 14 residues. Deletions cut 9 bases from V and 2 bases from J, with 15 bases between. CDR3 residues: CARPIGGATDTQYF. CDR3 DNA: TGTGCCAGACCAATTGGGGGGGCCACAGATACGCAGTATTTT.

The chain recombines TRBV27 with TRBJ2-7; 13 bases align to TRBD2. From germline, CDR1 is MNHEY and CDR2 SMNVEV (reference sequence). The J segment lost 4 bases and the V segment lost 6 bases, leaving 9 bases of the junction unmatched. The CDR3 is made up of 16 amino acids. The CDR3 bases are TGTGCCAGCAGGCCCCTTTTACTAGCGGGGGGGTACGAGCAGTACTTC. It yields the protein CASRPLLLAGGYEQYF.

This chain uses TRBV6-6 with TRBJ1-5; no firm D call. The CDR3 contains 13 residues. The V end was cut by 6 bases, the J end by 0 bases, with 6 bases between. Germline V gene lookup returns CDR1 MNHNY and CDR2 SVGAGI (reference sequence). The DNA for the CDR3 is TGTGCCAGCAGCGGTGTTAGCAATCAGCCCCAGCATTTT. Amino acids: CASSGVSNQPQHF.

The V call is TRBV7-6, the J call TRBJ1-5; D might be TRBD1 (6 bases). Germline assignment: CDR1 SGHVS and CDR2 FNYEAQ. The V and J ends lost 5 bases and 3 bases respectively, with 14 bases between them. This CDR3 spans 15 amino acids. For the CDR3, the DNA is TGTGCCAGCAGCCCCGCGGGGGGCCTCAATCAGCCCCAGCATTTT. Its translation is CASSPAGGLNQPQHF.

The chain recombines TRBV2 with TRBJ1-5, with D maybe TRBD1 (5 bases). The V and J ends lost 6 bases and 1 base respectively, with 19 bases between them. The CDR3 contains 17 residues. CDR1 and CDR2 from the germline V gene are SNHLY and FYNNEI. Here the CDR3 DNA reads TGTGCCAGCAGCCCGATCGGGGGACCCGGGAGCAATCAGCCCCAGCATTTT. Translation gives CASSPIGGPGSNQPQHF.

In DNA, the CDR3 is TGTGCCAGCAGCTTTCAGGGGGCGAGGGGAAACACCATATATTTT. Amino acid sequence: CASSFQGARGNTIYF. This chain links TRBV9 with TRBJ1-3, with TRBD1 matching 8 bases. The germline gives CDR1 SGDLS, CDR2 YYNGEE. V was pared by 4 bases and J by 4 bases, with 7 bases of the junction left unmatched. This CDR3 region has 15 residues.

The chain is built from TRBV7-8 and TRBJ2-3; tentative D call: TRBD2 (5 bases). The CDR3 loop spans 15 amino acids. Germline V gene sequence: CDR1 SGHVS, CDR2 FQNEAQ. The ends were cut back, 3 bases at V and 3 bases at J, with 13 bases in the middle. CDR3 nucleotide sequence: TGTGCCAGCAGCTTTCGGGAAACGAGGACAGATACGCAGTATTTT. It specifies CASSFRETRTDTQYF.

The gene calls are TRBV5-1 and TRBJ2-3; the D is unclear. Trimming removed 0 bases at V and 4 bases at J, with 12 bases between. Looked up from germline, CDR1 is SGHRS and CDR2 is YFSETQ. CDR3 size: 15 residues. The CDR3 here is CASSLAGHRADTQYF. CDR3 coding DNA: TGCGCCAGCAGCTTGGCTGGGCACCGCGCAGATACGCAGTATTTT.

The chain couples TRBV19 to TRBJ1-5, with D possibly being TRBD1 (6 bases). Trimming took off 4 bases at V and 0 bases at J, with 13 bases between the two ends. Looked up from germline, CDR1 is LNHDA and CDR2 is SQIVND (reference sequence). This CDR3 spans 16 amino acids. CDR3 residues: CASSTGQTPSNQPQHF. The CDR3 DNA reads as TGTGCCAGTAGTACTGGACAGACCCCTAGCAATCAGCCCCAGCATTTT.

This chain uses TRBV19 with TRBJ1-3; 10 bases fit TRBD1. V shed 8 bases and J 1 base; nucleotides not matched to a gene: 11. The CDR3 is 17 amino acids. The V gene's germline CDR1 is LNHDA and CDR2 SQIVND (reference sequence). The CDR3 spells CASEGYGQGDSGNTIYF. CDR3 DNA sequence: TGTGCCAGTGAAGGATATGGACAGGGGGATTCTGGAAACACCATATATTTT.

This clone appeared a single time. The genes are TRBV11-3 and TRBJ2-5, with unresolved D. The V and J ends lost 1 base and 4 bases respectively, with 7 bases between them. Germline values: CDR1 SGHNT, CDR2 YENEEA. This CDR3 region has 13 residues. CDR3: CASSLGVGETQYF. CDR3 nucleotide sequence: TGTGCCAGCAGCTTAGGAGTTGGAGAGACCCAGTACTTC.

The chain employs TRBV5-6 and TRBJ1-2; D not resolved. The germline V gene encodes CDR1 SGHDT and CDR2 YYEEEE. The CDR3 extends over 16 amino acids. V gave up 4 bases and J gave up 0 bases, with 16 bases separating them. CDR3 sequence reads: CASSPTRRITNYGYTF. As DNA, the CDR3 is TGTGCCAGCAGCCCGACTAGAAGGATCACTAACTATGGCTACACCTTC.

V and J are TRBV5-4 and TRBJ2-3; TRBD2 matches at 9 bases. The CDR3 is made up of 16 amino acids. J gave up 2 bases and V 0 bases, and 4 bases lay outside the gene matches. From germline, CDR1 is SGHNT and CDR2 YYREEE (reference sequence). The CDR3 here is CASSLGAGGLTDTQYF. The CDR3 region has the DNA TGTGCCAGCAGCTTGGGAGCGGGGGGCCTCACAGATACGCAGTATTTT.

The gene calls are TRBV27 and TRBJ2-7, with 8 nucleotides matching TRBD1. The CDR3 is made up of 14 amino acids. Germline-derived CDR1 and CDR2 are MNHEY and SMNVEV (reference sequence). V lost 6 bases and J lost 2; bases outside the gene matches: 6. In nucleotides, the CDR3 is TGTGCCAGCAGGACCGGGACAGGCCCCTACGAGCAGTACTTC. Protein product: CASRTGTGPYEQYF.

The table lists this clone with a count of one. This chain connects TRBV4-1 to TRBJ1-6; D ambiguous. CDR1 is MGHRA, CDR2 YSYEKL, per germline. With 2 bases removed from V and 4 bases from J, the gap between germline ends came to 9 bases. This CDR3 is 15 amino acids long. In DNA, the CDR3 is TGCGCCAGCAGCCAACCCGGTGATTATAATTCACCCCTCCACTTT. It is translated as CASSQPGDYNSPLHF.

The chain joins TRBV5-4 to TRBJ1-1, with D possibly matching TRBD1 (5 bases). The V gene's germline CDR1 is SGHNT and CDR2 YYREEE (reference sequence). The CDR3 sequence is 16 residues long. Trimming took 0 bases from V and 1 from J, leaving 13 bases between them. CDR3: CASSLGGGHKNTEAFF. The CDR3 bases are TGTGCCAGCAGCTTGGGGGGAGGACATAAGAACACTGAAGCTTTCTTT.

CDR3: CASSDKTGGGEKLFF. DNA for the CDR3: TGTGCCAGCAGCGACAAGACAGGGGGCGGTGAAAAACTGTTTTTT. V usage is TRBV6-5 and J usage is TRBJ1-4; 10 bases fit TRBD1. This CDR3 has 15 amino acids. After removal of 6 bases from V and 7 bases from J, the junction contained 8 bases not matched to a gene. The germline CDR1 and CDR2 sequences are MNHEY and SVGAGI.

The V and J genes are TRBV5-6 and TRBJ2-7; D may be TRBD1 (7 bases). This CDR3 has 16 residues. The V and J ends lost 1 base and 0 bases respectively, with 14 bases between them. The germline V gene encodes CDR1 SGHDT and CDR2 YYEEEE. The CDR3 sequence is CASSLQGGGSSYEQYF. DNA of the CDR3: TGTGCCAGCAGCTTGCAGGGGGGAGGAAGCTCCTACGAGCAGTACTTC. The entire variable domain, with the rest obtained from reference TRBV5-6 and TRBJ2-7, is as follows: DAGVTQSPTHLIKTRGQQVTLRCSPKSGHDTVSWYQQALGQGPQFIFQYYEEEERQRGNFPDRFSGHQFPNYSSELNVNALLLGDSALYLCASSLQGGGSSYEQYFGPGTRLTVT.

The chain joins TRBV5-1 to TRBJ1-1, with TRBD1 as a possible D gene (5 bases). The V end lost 6 bases, the J end lost 1 base, and 10 bases lay between the germline ends. Germline lookup yields CDR1 SGHRS and CDR2 YFSETQ. This CDR3 contains 13 residues. The CDR3 loop reads CASTRGPNTEAFF. The CDR3 region has the DNA TGCGCCAGCACAAGGGGCCCGAACACTGAAGCTTTCTTT.

The V gene is TRBV19, the J gene TRBJ2-7; TRBD1 aligns across 7 bases. The CDR3 has 14 residues. Trimming took 3 bases from V and 0 from J; bases not matched to a gene: 2. The germline CDR1 and CDR2 sequences are LNHDA and SQIVND (reference sequence). CDR3 bases: TGTGCCAGTAGTATTGACAGGGCCTCCTACGAGCAGTACTTC. Its translation is CASSIDRASYEQYF.